The clone carrying this TCR beta chain was found many times. Its specificity is unknown. 5'RACE template switching generated TCR cDNA, adding a universal primer site and UMIs. One entry per CDR3 protein, called by TCRdb with MiXCR from the 5' RACE reads. The sample records more than 95,000 distinct CDR3 sequences, 6.5% to 8% being singletons. CDR1 is MDHEN, CDR2 SYDVKM, per germline. V dropped 7 bases and J dropped 6 bases, with 15 bases sitting between them. The CDR3 is 13 residues long. The sample belongs to a study of T cells after yellow fever vaccination. General study results and limits: Faster peaking, at day 5 versus 15, marked a secondary response that was weaker. Primary-vaccination clones mostly resurfaced post-booster (more than 95% CD4, around 88% CD8).

The receptor's source is a man aged 18 to 29 who received the YFV17D yellow fever vaccine. This rearrangement joins TRBV28 to TRBJ1-2; no reliable D call. The sample here was CD4+ T cells sorted from PBMCs, taken 9 to 10 days after the first yellow fever vaccination. Written as DNA, the CDR3 is TGTGCCAGCATCGGACGAGGGAAGGATGGCTACACCTTC. Protein sequence: CASIGRGKDGYTF.